What follows are 8 T cell receptor beta chains derived from one specimen sequenced in a study of vaccination effects on CD4 cells after COVID-19. Assay: immunoSEQ multiplex PCR; the TCRdb copy retains only in-frame clones and omits some. The repertoire holds tens of thousands of clones, with approximately 81% as singletons. Their target antigens are unknown. Viral peptide pools were used in the ViraFEST assay to expand antigen-specific CD4+ T cells, and sequencing came afterward. After around ten days in culture, the CD4+ T cells were isolated. The cohort was immunized with two doses of either the BNT162b2 or mRNA-1273 vaccine. The source material was CD4+ T cells from PBMCs cultured with HCoV-229E spike peptides, sampled after COVID-19 vaccination. The receptors originated from a human donor who received a COVID-19 vaccine.

This clone showed up just once. The junction differs from germline at one of its ends, possibly a read error. The V call is TRBV7-3, the J call TRBJ2-1; 7 positions match TRBD2. Germline CDR1 and CDR2: SGHTA and FQGTGA. CDR3 size: 16 residues. Here the CDR3 reads CASSTREGSSYNEQFF. The CDR3 nucleotides are TGTGCCAGCAGCACGAGGGAGGGGAGCTCCTACAATGAACAGTTCTTC.

The V call is TRBV5-1, the J call TRBJ2-7; D remains ambiguous. V gave up 2 bases and J gave up 4 bases, with 13 bases separating them. The CDR3 has 14 residues. Germline CDR1 reads SGHRS; CDR2 reads YFSETQ. The CDR3 spells CASSFHPARYEQYV. The CDR3 DNA reads as TGCGCCAGCAGCTTCCACCCCGCTCGATACGAGCAGTACGTC.

This clone came up once. This rearrangement joins TRBV12-3 or TRBV12-4 to TRBJ1-1; D not certain. The V end lost 4 bases, the J end lost 0 bases, and 6 bases lay between the germline ends. This CDR3 is 13 amino acids long. Here the CDR3 reads CASSYSMNTEAFF. The CDR3 bases are TGTGCCAGCAGTTACAGCATGAACACTGAAGCTTTCTTT.

V usage is TRBV29-1 and J usage is TRBJ1-1, with 10 bases fitting TRBD1. Per germline, CDR1 SQVTM and CDR2 ANQGSEA. The CDR3 is 13 residues long. With V trimmed by 6 bases and J by 7 bases, 8 bases remained unmatched. This chain's CDR3 is CSVDWTGGNEAFF. The CDR3 DNA sequence: TGCAGCGTAGACTGGACAGGGGGTAATGAAGCTTTCTTT.

The chain carries TRBV7-2 and TRBJ1-3; tentative D call: TRBD1 (5 bases). V shed 5 bases and J shed 2 bases, with 10 bases lying between them. The germline gives CDR1 SGHTA, CDR2 FQGNSA. The CDR3 spans 14 residues. Here the CDR3 DNA reads TGTGCCAGCAGCCCCCCGGGGGCTGGAAACACCATATATTTT. As protein: CASSPPGAGNTIYF.

This chain joins TRBV19 and TRBJ1-1, with D tentatively TRBD1 (6 bases). The V gene's germline CDR1 is LNHDA and CDR2 SQIVND (reference sequence). Trimming left V 4 bases short and J 5 bases short, with 14 bases between. CDR3 length: 14 amino acids. CDR3 in DNA: TGTGCCAGTAGTAGCCCAGGGGTGCGTACTGAAGCTTTCTTT. Translated, it gives CASSSPGVRTEAFF.

The V call is TRBV7-3, the J call TRBJ2-5; 10 bases line up with TRBD2. Germline values: CDR1 SGHTA, CDR2 FQGTGA. With V trimmed by 5 bases and J by 4 bases, 10 bases remained unmatched. The CDR3 consists of 16 residues. The DNA of the CDR3 is TGTGCCAGCAGCCCTACCGGGACTAGCGTAGGAGAGACCCAGTACTTC. As protein: CASSPTGTSVGETQYF.

This clone was observed many times. This chain connects TRBV7-8 to TRBJ1-2; the D is unclear. Trimming removed 3 bases from V and 4 bases from J, with 6 bases in between. The germline V gene has CDR1 SGHVS and CDR2 FQNEAQ. The CDR3 covers 12 residues. Here the CDR3 reads CASSFDAYGYTF. In DNA form, the CDR3 reads TGTGCCAGCAGCTTCGACGCCTATGGCTACACCTTC.